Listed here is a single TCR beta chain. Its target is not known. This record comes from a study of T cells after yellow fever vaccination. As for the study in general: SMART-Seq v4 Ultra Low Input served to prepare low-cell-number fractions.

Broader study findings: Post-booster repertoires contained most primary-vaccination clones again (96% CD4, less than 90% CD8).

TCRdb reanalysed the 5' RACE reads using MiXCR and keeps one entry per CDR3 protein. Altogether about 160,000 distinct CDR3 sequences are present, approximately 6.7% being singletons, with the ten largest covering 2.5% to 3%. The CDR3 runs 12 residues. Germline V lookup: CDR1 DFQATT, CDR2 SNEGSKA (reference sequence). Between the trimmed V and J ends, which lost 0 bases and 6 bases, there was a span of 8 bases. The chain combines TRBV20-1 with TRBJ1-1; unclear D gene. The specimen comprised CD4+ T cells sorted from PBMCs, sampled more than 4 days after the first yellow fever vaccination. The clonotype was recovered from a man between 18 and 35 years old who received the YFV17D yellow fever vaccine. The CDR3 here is CSARESVAEAFF. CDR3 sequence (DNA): TGCAGTGCTAGAGAAAGTGTGGCTGAAGCTTTCTTT.